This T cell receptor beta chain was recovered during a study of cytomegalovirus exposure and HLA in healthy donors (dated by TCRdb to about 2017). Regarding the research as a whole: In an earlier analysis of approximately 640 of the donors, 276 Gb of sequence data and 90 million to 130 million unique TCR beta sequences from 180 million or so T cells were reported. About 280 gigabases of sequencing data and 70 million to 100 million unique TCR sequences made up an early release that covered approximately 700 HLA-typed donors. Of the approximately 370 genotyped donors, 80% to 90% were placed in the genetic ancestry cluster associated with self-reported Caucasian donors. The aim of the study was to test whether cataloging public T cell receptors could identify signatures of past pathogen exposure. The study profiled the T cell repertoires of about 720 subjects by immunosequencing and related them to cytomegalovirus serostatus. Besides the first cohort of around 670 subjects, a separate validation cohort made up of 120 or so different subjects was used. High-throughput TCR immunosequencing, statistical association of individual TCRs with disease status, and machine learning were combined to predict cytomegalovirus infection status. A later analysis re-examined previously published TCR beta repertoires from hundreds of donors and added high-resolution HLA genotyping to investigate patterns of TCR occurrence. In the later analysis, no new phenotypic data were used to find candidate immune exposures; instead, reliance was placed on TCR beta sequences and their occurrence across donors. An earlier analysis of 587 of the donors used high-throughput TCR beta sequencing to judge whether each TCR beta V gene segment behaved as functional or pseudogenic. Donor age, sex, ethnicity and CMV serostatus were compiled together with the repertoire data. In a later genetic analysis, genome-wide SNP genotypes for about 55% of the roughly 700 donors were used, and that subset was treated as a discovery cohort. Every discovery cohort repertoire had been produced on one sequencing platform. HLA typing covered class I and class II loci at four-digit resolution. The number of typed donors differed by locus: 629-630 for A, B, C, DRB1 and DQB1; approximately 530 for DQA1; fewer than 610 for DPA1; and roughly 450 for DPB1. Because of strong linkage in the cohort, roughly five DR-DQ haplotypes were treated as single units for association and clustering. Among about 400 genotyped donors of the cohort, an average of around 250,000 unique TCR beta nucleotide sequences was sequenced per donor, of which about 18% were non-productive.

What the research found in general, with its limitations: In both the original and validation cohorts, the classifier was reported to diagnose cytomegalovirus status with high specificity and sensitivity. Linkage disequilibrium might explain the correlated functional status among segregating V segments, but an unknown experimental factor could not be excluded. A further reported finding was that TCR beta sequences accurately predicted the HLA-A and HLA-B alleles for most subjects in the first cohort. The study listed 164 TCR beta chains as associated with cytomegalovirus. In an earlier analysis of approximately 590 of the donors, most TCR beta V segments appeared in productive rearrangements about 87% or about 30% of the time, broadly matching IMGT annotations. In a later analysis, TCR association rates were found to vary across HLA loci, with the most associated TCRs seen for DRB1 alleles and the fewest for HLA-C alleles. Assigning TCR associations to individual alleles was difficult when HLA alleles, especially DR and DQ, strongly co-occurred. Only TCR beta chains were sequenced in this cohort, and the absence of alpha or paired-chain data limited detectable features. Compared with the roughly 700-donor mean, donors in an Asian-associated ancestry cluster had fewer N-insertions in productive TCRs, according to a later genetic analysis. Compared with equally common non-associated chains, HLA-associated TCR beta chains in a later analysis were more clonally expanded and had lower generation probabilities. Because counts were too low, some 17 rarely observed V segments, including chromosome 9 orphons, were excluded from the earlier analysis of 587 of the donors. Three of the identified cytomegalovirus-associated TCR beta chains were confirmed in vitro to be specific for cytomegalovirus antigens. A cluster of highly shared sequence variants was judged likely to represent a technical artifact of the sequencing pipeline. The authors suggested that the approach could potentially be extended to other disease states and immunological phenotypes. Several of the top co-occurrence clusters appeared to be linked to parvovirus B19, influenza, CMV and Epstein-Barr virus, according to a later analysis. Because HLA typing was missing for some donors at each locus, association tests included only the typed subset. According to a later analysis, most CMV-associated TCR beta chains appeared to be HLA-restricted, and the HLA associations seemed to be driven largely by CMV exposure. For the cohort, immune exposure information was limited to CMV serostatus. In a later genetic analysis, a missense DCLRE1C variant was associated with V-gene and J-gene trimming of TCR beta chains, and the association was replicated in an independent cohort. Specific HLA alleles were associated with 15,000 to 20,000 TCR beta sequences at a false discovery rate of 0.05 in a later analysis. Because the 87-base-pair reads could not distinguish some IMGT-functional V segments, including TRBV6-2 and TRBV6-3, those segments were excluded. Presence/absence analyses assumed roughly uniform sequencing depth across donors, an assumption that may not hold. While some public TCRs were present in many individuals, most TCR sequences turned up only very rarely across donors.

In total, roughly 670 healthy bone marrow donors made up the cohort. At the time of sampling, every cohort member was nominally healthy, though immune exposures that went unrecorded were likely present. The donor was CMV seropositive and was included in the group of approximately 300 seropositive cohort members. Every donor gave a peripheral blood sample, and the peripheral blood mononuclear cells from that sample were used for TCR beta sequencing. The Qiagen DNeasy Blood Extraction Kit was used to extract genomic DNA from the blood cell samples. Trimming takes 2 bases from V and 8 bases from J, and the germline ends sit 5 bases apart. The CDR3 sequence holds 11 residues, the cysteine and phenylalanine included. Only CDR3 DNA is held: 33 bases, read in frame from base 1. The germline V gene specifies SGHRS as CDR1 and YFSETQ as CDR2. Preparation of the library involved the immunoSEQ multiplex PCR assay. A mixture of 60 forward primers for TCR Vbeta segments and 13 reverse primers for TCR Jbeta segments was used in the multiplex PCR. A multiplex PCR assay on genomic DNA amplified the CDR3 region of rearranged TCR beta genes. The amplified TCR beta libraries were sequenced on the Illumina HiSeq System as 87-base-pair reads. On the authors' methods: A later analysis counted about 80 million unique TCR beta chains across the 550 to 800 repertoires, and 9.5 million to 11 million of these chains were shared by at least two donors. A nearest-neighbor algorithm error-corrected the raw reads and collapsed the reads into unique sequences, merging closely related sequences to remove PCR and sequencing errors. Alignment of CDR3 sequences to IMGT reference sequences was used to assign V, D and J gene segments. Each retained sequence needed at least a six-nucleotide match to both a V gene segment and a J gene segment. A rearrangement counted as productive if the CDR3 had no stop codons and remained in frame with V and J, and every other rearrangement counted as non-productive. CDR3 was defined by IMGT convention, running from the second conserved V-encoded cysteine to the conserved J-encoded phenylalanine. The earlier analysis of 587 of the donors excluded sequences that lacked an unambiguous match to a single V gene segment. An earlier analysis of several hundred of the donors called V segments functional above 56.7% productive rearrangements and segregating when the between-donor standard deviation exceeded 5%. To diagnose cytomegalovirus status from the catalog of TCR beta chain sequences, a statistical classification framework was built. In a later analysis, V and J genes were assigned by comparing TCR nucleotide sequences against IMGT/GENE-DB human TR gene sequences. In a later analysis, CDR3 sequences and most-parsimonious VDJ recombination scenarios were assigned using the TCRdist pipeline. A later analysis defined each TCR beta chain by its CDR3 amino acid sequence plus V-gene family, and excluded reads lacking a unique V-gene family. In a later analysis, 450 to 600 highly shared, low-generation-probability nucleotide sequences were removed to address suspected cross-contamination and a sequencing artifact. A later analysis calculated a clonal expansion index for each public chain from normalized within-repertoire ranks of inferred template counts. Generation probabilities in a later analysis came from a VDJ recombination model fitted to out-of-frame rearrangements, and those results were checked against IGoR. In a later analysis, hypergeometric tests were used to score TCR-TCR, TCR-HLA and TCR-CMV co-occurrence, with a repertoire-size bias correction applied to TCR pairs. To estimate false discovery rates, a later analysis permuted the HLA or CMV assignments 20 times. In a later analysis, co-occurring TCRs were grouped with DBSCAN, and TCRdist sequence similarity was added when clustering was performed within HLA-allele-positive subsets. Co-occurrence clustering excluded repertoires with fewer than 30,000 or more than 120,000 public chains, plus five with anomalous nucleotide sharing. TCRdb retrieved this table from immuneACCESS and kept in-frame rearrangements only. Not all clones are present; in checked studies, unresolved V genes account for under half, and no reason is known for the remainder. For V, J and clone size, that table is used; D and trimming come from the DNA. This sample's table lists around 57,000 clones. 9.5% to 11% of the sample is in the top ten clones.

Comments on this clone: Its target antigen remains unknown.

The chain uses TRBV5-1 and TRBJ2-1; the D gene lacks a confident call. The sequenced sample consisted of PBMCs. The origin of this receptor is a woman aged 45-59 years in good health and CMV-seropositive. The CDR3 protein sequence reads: CASSFRHEQFF. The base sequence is TGCGCCAGCAGCTTTCGTCATGAGCAGTTCTTC.